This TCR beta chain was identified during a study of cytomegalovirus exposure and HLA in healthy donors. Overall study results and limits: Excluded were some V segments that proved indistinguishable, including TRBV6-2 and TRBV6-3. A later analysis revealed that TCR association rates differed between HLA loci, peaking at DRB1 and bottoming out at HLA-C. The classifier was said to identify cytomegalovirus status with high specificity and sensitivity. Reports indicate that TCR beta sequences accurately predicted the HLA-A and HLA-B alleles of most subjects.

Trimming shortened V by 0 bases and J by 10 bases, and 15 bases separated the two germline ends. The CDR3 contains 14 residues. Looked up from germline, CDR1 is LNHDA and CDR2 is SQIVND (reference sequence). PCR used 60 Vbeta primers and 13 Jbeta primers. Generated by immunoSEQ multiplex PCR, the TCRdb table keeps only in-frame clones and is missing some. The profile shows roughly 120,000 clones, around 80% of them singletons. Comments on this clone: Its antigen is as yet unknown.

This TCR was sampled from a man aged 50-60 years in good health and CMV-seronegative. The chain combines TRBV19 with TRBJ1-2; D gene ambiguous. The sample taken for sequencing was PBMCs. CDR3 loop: CASSIDRKTGIYTF. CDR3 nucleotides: TGTGCCAGTAGTATAGATCGTAAAACGGGAATCTACACCTTC.